The 28 T cell receptor beta chains in this list originate from one sample, sequenced in a study of shared clonotypes between healthy human individuals. TCRdb's table, derived via immunoSEQ multiplex PCR, lists solely in-frame clones and lacks some. The profile shows approximately 2,300,000 clones, less than 95% of them singletons. Sequenced sample: naive CD4+ T cells from PBMCs. Subset: CD45RA+ positively selected. These receptors were obtained from a man aged 18 to 29 in good health. Some clones in this sample may be carry-over from other donors' samples.

This chain connects TRBV7-6 to TRBJ2-7; perhaps TRBD1 as D (5 bases). This CDR3 contains 15 residues. Per the germline V gene, CDR1 is SGHVS and CDR2 is FNYEAQ. The ends were cut back, 5 bases at V and 1 base at J, with 15 bases in the middle. In nucleotides, the CDR3 is TGTGCCAGCAGCCCGACAGAAATCCCATCCTACGAGCAGTACTTC. Amino acid sequence: CASSPTEIPSYEQYF.

The gene calls are TRBV27 and TRBJ2-7, with no clear D. Germline V gene data show CDR1 as MNHEY and CDR2 as SMNVEV (reference sequence). The V and J ends lost 4 bases and 1 base respectively, with 11 bases between them. The CDR3 length is 14 residues. Here the CDR3 reads CASSSRLHSYEQYF. The CDR3 nucleotides are TGTGCCAGCAGTTCGCGGCTCCATTCCTACGAGCAGTACTTC.

V gene TRBV28 combines with J gene TRBJ2-7; the match to TRBD1 covers 7 bases. This CDR3 region has 12 residues. Germline V lookup: CDR1 MDHEN, CDR2 SYDVKM. V shed 7 bases, J shed 5 bases, and the junction held 5 bases outside the gene matches. The CDR3 DNA is TGTGCCAGCACCAGGGGGTTACACGAGCAGTACTTC. Translating it yields CASTRGLHEQYF.

The chain has TRBV6-1 and TRBJ1-6; unclear D gene. V lost 7 bases to trimming and J lost 8 bases, with 15 bases between them. This CDR3 has 14 residues. CDR1 is MNHNS and CDR2 is SASEGT in the germline V gene. CDR3 bases: TGTGCCAGCACCGGTGCAGTACTACATTCACCCCTCCACTTT. Translation: CASTGAVLHSPLHF.

The CDR3 protein is CASSGTSGRIGELFF. The DNA of the CDR3 is TGTGCCAGCAGTGGGACTAGCGGGAGGATCGGGGAGCTGTTTTTT. The chain is built from TRBV2 and TRBJ2-2; 14 positions agree with TRBD2. Germline loops: CDR1 SNHLY, CDR2 FYNNEI. The CDR3 is made up of 15 amino acids. V was clipped by 4 bases and J by 7 bases; unmatched bases: 2.

The CDR3 loop reads CASSVGQYSTDTQYF. DNA of the CDR3: TGTGCCAGCAGCGTAGGACAGTATAGCACAGATACGCAGTATTTT. J is TRBJ2-3 and V is TRBV11-3; possible D gene TRBD1, 6 bases. The CDR3 sequence is 15 residues long. The germline V gene has CDR1 SGHNT and CDR2 YENEEA. Deletions cut 5 bases from V and 0 bases from J, with 12 bases between.

This chain uses TRBV9 with TRBJ1-5; 8 bases line up with TRBD1. With 3 bases clipped from V and 7 bases from J, the junction kept 6 bases outside the gene matches. This CDR3 region has 14 residues. Looked up from germline, CDR1 is SGDLS and CDR2 is YYNGEE. The CDR3 coding sequence is TGTGCCAGCAGCGCCACAGGGGACAGGCAGCCCCAGCATTTT. It encodes CASSATGDRQPQHF.

Comments on this clone: This sample also contains other DNA sequences that code for the same CDR3. For the CDR3, the DNA is TGTGCCAGCAGCTTTAGCGAGAACACTGAAGCTTTCTTT. This gives the protein CASSFSENTEAFF. The chain combines TRBV7-2 with TRBJ1-1; D is ambiguous. Germline CDR1 SGHTA, CDR2 FQGNSA. The CDR3 has 13 residues. V shed 3 bases and J shed 1 base, with 6 bases lying between them.

The J gene is TRBJ2-1, the V gene TRBV2; TRBD1 matches at 9 bases. V dropped 7 bases and J dropped 2; count of bases not matched to a gene: 3. The germline V gene encodes CDR1 SNHLY and CDR2 FYNNEI. This CDR3 contains 14 residues. The CDR3 protein is CASKQGAAYNEQFF. The DNA of the CDR3 is TGTGCCAGCAAACAGGGGGCGGCCTACAATGAGCAGTTCTTC. Together with reference TRBV2 and TRBJ2-1, the CDR3 gives the full variable domain: EPEVTQTPSHQVTQMGQEVILRCVPISNHLYFYWYRQILGQKVEFLVSFYNNEISEKSEIFDDQFSVERPDGSNFTLKIRSTKLEDSAMYFCASKQGAAYNEQFFGPGTRLTVL.

In this sample, this clone turned up a few times. The same CDR3 is also encoded by other DNA sequences in this sample. The chain combines TRBV5-6 with TRBJ1-5; D remains ambiguous. The germline V gene encodes CDR1 SGHDT and CDR2 YYEEEE. The CDR3 totals 15 residues. With 0 bases removed from V and 0 bases from J, the gap between germline ends came to 7 bases. The CDR3 reads CASSLGPNSNQPQHF. CDR3 nucleotides: TGTGCCAGCAGCTTGGGACCGAATAGCAATCAGCCCCAGCATTTT.

The chain uses TRBV4-2 and TRBJ2-7; 7 nucleotides match TRBD2. Germline V lookup: CDR1 LGHNA, CDR2 YNFKEQ. CDR3 length: 16 residues. Trimming took 4 bases from V and 1 from J; bases not matched to a gene: 10. As DNA, the CDR3 is TGTGCCAGCAGCCCCCCCGGGCTAGCGGAATCCTACGAGCAGTACTTC. This gives the protein CASSPPGLAESYEQYF.

This chain joins TRBV5-6 and TRBJ1-1; D gene ambiguous. V was shortened by 5 bases and J by 6 bases, with 17 bases between the two germline ends. Germline V lookup: CDR1 SGHDT, CDR2 YYEEEE. The CDR3 extends over 14 amino acids. The CDR3 sequence is CASSKGLRGPEAFF. The CDR3 nucleotides are TGTGCCAGCAGTAAAGGCCTGCGAGGCCCTGAAGCTTTCTTT.

This rearrangement joins TRBV27 to TRBJ2-7, with 10 bases matching TRBD2. This CDR3 is built from 15 residues. CDR1 and CDR2 (germline): MNHEY, SMNVEV (reference sequence). After removal of 5 bases from V and 6 bases from J, the junction contained 10 bases not matched to a gene. The CDR3 nucleotides are TGTGCCAGCAGTAGCCACCTAGCGGGAGTTACCGAGCAGTACTTC. Translating it yields CASSSHLAGVTEQYF.

This clone was observed a few times. V and J are TRBV7-6 and TRBJ2-2; D remains ambiguous. Between the trimmed V and J ends, which lost 5 bases and 1 base, there was a span of 14 bases. This CDR3 region has 16 residues. The germline gives CDR1 SGHVS, CDR2 FNYEAQ. CDR3 protein: CASSRLNRGNTGELFF. In DNA, the CDR3 is TGTGCCAGCAGCCGTTTAAATCGTGGGAACACCGGGGAGCTGTTTTTT.

As to this clone: Additional DNA sequences in this sample encode the identical CDR3. The V call is TRBV6-5, the J call TRBJ2-1; a weak D match, TRBD1 (5 bases). With 2 bases removed from V and 4 bases from J, the gap between germline ends came to 6 bases. The CDR3 consists of 13 residues. In germline, CDR1 is MNHEY, CDR2 SVGAGI. The CDR3 loop reads CASSYDSYNEQFF. CDR3 nucleotide sequence: TGTGCCAGCAGTTACGACAGTTACAATGAGCAGTTCTTC.

Worth noting for this clone: This CDR3 is also generated by other DNA sequences in the sample. The chain couples TRBV18 to TRBJ2-7; 10 bases are a match to TRBD1. The CDR3 runs 15 residues. Per the germline V gene, CDR1 is KGHSH and CDR2 is LQKENI. V dropped 3 bases and J dropped 0; count of bases not matched to a gene: 2. The CDR3, as DNA: TGTGCCAGCTCACCCGGGACAGGGGTCTCCTACGAGCAGTACTTC. As protein: CASSPGTGVSYEQYF. Together with reference TRBV18 and TRBJ2-7, the CDR3 gives the full variable domain: NAGVMQNPRHLVRRRGQEARLRCSPMKGHSHVYWYRQLPEEGLKFMVYLQKENIIDESGMPKERFSAEFPKEGPSILRIQQVVRGDSAAYFCASSPGTGVSYEQYFGPGTRLTVT.

The chain employs TRBV14 and TRBJ2-1; 10 nucleotides agree with TRBD2. This CDR3 spans 14 amino acids. Trimming at V came to 3 bases and at J to 12 bases, leaving 8 bases not matched to a gene. CDR1 and CDR2 (germline): SGHDN, FVKESK. CDR3 bases: TGTGCCAGCAGCCAGTCTAGCGGGAGTTCCCGGCAGTTCTTC. Translated, it gives CASSQSSGSSRQFF. The complete variable domain, with remaining parts taken from reference TRBV14 and TRBJ2-1, reads EAGVTQFPSHSVIEKGQTVTLRCDPISGHDNLYWYRRVMGKEIKFLLHFVKESKQDESGMPNNRFLAERTGGTYSTLKVQPAELEDSGVYFCASSQSSGSSRQFFGPGTRLTVL.

The chain is built from TRBV7-3 and TRBJ2-1; 10 bases are a match to TRBD2. The CDR3 length is 16 residues. Germline V gives CDR1 SGHTA, CDR2 FQGTGA. V gave up 4 bases and J gave up 7 bases; unmatched junction bases: 10. The CDR3 DNA follows: TGTGCCAGCAGCTCCCTAGCGGGAGTAATTCTGAATGAGCAGTTCTTC. This encodes CASSSLAGVILNEQFF.

The chain joins TRBV5-1 to TRBJ2-7; 9 bases fit TRBD2. CDR1 SGHRS and CDR2 YFSETQ come from the germline V gene. The CDR3 is 15 residues long. The junction had 7 bases not matched to a gene; V was cut back by 1 base and J by 5 bases. The CDR3: CASSLIGGRADEQYF. The CDR3 bases are TGCGCCAGCAGCTTGATTGGCGGGAGGGCCGACGAGCAGTACTTC.

The chain joins TRBV15 to TRBJ2-2; perhaps TRBD2 as D (5 bases). The CDR3 length is 17 residues. Germline values: CDR1 LNHNV, CDR2 YYDKDF (reference sequence). V was pared by 3 bases and J by 1 base, with 15 bases between. CDR3 region: CATSSSVGLMNTGELFF. In DNA form, the CDR3 reads TGTGCCACCAGCAGTTCAGTTGGACTGATGAACACCGGGGAGCTGTTTTTT.

This chain links TRBV28 with TRBJ2-7, with 9 nucleotides matching TRBD1. V trimming: 10 bases; J trimming: 6 bases; junction bases outside the gene matches: 16. Germline assignment: CDR1 MDHEN and CDR2 SYDVKM. The length of the CDR3 is 15 residues. CDR3 sequence: CATITAGQGSTEQYF. The CDR3 DNA sequence: TGTGCCACCATTACAGCGGGACAGGGATCTACCGAGCAGTACTTC.

The V call is TRBV5-1, the J call TRBJ1-1, with 10 bases identical to TRBD1. Germline assignment: CDR1 SGHRS and CDR2 YFSETQ. This CDR3 comprises 13 residues. Unmatched junction bases numbered 6, after V lost 4 bases and J lost 9 bases. CDR3 residues: CASSREDRGKAFF. CDR3 sequence (DNA): TGCGCCAGCAGCAGAGAGGACAGGGGGAAAGCTTTCTTT.

This chain joins TRBV6-1 and TRBJ1-2; 9 bases agree with TRBD1. V was clipped by 5 bases and J by 5 bases; unmatched bases: 3. The V gene's germline CDR1 is MNHNS and CDR2 SASEGT. This CDR3 has 13 residues. CDR3 sequence: CASSRDRVYGYTF. In DNA, the CDR3 is TGTGCCAGCAGTAGGGACAGGGTATATGGCTACACCTTC.

This clone was detected only once. The V and J genes are TRBV7-8 and TRBJ1-3; 7 bases map to TRBD1. Germline CDR1 is SGHVS and CDR2 is FQNEAQ. V shed 5 bases and J 0 bases; nucleotides not matched to a gene: 4. This CDR3 has 15 amino acids. The CDR3 sequence is CASSRGGFSGNTIYF. The CDR3 DNA is TGTGCCAGCAGCCGAGGGGGCTTCTCTGGAAACACCATATATTTT.

V gene TRBV11-2 combines with J gene TRBJ2-1; 12 positions match TRBD2. The V and J ends lost 5 bases and 8 bases, in that order; junction bases with no gene match: 10. The CDR3 loop spans 16 amino acids. Per germline, CDR1 SGHAT and CDR2 FQNNGV. CDR3 protein: CASSPPGLAGIDEQFF. The CDR3 DNA reads as TGTGCCAGCAGCCCTCCGGGACTAGCGGGTATCGATGAGCAGTTCTTC. Combining the CDR3 with reference TRBV11-2 and TRBJ2-1 gives the whole variable domain EAGVAQSPRYKIIEKRQSVAFWCNPISGHATLYWYQQILGQGPKLLIQFQNNGVVDDSQLPKDRFSAERLKGVDSTLKIQPAKLEDSAVYLCASSPPGLAGIDEQFFGPGTRLTVL.

DNA of the CDR3: TGTGCCAGTAGTATCGACCGCCGGGCTAGCAATCAGCCCCAGCATTTT. As protein: CASSIDRRASNQPQHF. This rearrangement joins TRBV19 to TRBJ1-5; no definite D call. This CDR3 spans 16 amino acids. The germline CDR1 and CDR2 sequences are LNHDA and SQIVND (reference sequence). The V and J ends lost 3 bases and 0 bases respectively, with 12 bases between them.

The V gene is TRBV7-2, the J gene TRBJ1-5; D might be TRBD1 (6 bases). Germline CDR1 reads SGHTA; CDR2 reads FQGNSA. Trimming took 0 bases from V and 8 from J, leaving 8 bases between them. The CDR3 is 13 amino acids. CDR3: CASSLAPGEPQHF. As DNA, the CDR3 is TGTGCCAGCAGCTTAGCGCCAGGGGAGCCCCAGCATTTT.

The chain carries TRBV7-2 and TRBJ1-2; 7 nucleotides match TRBD1. The germline V gene encodes CDR1 SGHTA and CDR2 FQGNSA. The V and J ends lost 1 base and 3 bases, in that order; junction bases with no gene match: 2. The CDR3 loop spans 14 amino acids. CDR3 residues: CASSLGQGDYGYTF. The CDR3 bases are TGTGCCAGCAGCTTAGGACAGGGTGACTATGGCTACACCTTC.